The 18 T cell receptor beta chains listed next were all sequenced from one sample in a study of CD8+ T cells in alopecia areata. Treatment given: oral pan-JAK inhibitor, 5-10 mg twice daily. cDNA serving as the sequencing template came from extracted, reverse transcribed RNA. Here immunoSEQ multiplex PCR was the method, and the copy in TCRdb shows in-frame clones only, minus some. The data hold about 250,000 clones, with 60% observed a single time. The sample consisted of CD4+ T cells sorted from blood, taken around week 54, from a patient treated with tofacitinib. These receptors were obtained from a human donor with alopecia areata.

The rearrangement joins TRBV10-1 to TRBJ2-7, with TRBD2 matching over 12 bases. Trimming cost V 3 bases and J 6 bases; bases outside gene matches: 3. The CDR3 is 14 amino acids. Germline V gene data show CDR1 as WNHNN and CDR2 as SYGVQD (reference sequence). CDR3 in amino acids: CASSELTSGGEQYF. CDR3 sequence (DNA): TGCGCCAGCAGTGAATTGACTAGCGGGGGCGAGCAGTACTTC.

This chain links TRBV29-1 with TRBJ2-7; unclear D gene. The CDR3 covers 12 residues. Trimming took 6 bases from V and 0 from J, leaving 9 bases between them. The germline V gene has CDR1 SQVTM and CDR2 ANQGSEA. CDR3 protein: CSVGSTSYEQYF. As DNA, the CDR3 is TGCAGCGTAGGTTCTACCTCCTACGAGCAGTACTTC.

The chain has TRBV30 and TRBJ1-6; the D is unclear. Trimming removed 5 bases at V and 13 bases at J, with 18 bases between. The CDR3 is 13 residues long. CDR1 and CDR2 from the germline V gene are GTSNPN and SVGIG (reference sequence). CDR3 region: CAWDQRAQTPLHF. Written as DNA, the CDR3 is TGTGCCTGGGACCAAAGAGCCCAAACCCCCCTCCACTTT.

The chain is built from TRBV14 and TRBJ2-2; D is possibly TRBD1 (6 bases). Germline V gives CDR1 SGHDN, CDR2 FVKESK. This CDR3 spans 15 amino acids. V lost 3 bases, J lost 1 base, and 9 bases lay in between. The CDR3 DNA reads TGTGCCAGCAGCCACCAGACAGGGAACACCGGGGAGCTGTTTTTT. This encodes CASSHQTGNTGELFF.

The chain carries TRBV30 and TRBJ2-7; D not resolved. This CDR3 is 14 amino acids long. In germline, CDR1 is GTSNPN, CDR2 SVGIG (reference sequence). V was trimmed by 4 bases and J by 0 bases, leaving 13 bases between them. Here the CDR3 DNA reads TGTGCCTGGAATCCGTCCAGCCACTCCTACGAGCAGTACTTC. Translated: CAWNPSSHSYEQYF.

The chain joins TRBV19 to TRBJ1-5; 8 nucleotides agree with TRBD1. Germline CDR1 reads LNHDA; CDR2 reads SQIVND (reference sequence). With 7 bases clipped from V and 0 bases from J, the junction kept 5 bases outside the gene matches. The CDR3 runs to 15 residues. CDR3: CASIPGGLSNQPQHF. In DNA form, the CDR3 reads TGTGCCAGTATCCCAGGGGGCCTTAGCAATCAGCCCCAGCATTTT. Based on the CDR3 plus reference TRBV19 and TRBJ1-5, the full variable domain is DGGITQSPKYLFRKEGQNVTLSCEQNLNHDAMYWYRQDPGQGLRLIYYSQIVNDFQKGDIAEGYSVSREKKESFPLTVTSAQKNPTAFYLCASIPGGLSNQPQHFGDGTRLSIL.

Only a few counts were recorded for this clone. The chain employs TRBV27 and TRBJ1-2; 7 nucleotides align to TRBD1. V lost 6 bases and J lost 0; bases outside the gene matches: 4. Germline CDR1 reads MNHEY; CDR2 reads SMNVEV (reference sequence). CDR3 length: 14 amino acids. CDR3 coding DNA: TGTGCCAGCAGGATGACAGGGTCTAACTATGGCTACACCTTC. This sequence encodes CASRMTGSNYGYTF.

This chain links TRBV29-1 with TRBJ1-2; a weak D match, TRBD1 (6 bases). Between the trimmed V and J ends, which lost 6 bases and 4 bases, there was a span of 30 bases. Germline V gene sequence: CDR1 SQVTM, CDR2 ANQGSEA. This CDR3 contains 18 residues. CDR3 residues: CSVQGGRDAGLVGYGYTF. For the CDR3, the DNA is TGCAGCGTCCAAGGGGGTCGGGACGCTGGCCTGGTCGGCTATGGCTACACCTTC.

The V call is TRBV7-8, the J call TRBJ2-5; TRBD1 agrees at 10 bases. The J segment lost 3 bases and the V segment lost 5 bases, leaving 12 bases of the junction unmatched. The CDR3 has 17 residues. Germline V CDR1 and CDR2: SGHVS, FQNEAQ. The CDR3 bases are TGTGCCAGCAGCGAGAATTCTGGGACAGGGGCCAAAGAGACCCAGTACTTC. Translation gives CASSENSGTGAKETQYF.

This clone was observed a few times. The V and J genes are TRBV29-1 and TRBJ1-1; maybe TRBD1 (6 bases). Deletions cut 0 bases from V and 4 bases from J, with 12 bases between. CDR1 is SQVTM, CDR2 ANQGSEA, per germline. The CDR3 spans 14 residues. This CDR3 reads CSVEETGMGTEAFF. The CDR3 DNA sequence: TGCAGCGTTGAAGAAACAGGGATGGGCACTGAAGCTTTCTTT.

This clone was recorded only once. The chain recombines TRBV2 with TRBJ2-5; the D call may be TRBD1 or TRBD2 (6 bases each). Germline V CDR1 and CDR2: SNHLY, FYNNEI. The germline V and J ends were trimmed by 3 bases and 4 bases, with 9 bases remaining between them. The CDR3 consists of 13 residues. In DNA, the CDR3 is TGTGCCAGCAGTGACAGGGGAGGAGAGACCCAGTACTTC. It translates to CASSDRGGETQYF.

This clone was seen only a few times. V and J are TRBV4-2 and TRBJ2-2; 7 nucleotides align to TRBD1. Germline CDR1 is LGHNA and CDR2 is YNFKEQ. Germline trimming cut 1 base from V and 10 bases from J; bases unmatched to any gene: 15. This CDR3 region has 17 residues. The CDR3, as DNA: TGTGCCAGCAGCCAAGGCAGGCAAACAGGGGCTCTTCTGGAGCTGTTTTTT. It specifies CASSQGRQTGALLELFF.

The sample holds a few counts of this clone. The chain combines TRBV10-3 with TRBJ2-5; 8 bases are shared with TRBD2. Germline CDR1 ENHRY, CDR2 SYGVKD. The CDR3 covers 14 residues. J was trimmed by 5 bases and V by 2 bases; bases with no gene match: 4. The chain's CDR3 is CAISERGGGETQYF. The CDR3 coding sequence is TGTGCCATCAGTGAGCGGGGGGGCGGCGAGACCCAGTACTTC.

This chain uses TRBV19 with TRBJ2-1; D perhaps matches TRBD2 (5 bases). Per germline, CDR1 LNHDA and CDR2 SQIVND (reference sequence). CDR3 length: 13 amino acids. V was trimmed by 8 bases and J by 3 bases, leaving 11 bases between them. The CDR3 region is CASRGRLYNEQFF. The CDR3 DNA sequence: TGTGCCAGTCGAGGGCGGCTCTACAATGAGCAGTTCTTC. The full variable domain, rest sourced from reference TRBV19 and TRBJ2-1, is DGGITQSPKYLFRKEGQNVTLSCEQNLNHDAMYWYRQDPGQGLRLIYYSQIVNDFQKGDIAEGYSVSREKKESFPLTVTSAQKNPTAFYLCASRGRLYNEQFFGPGTRLTVL.

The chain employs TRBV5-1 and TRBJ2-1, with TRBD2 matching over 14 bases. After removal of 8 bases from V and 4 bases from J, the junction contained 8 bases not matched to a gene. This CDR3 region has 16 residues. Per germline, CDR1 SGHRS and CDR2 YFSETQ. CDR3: CASRLAGGPGYNEQFF. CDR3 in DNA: TGCGCCAGTCGACTAGCGGGGGGGCCCGGTTACAATGAGCAGTTCTTC.

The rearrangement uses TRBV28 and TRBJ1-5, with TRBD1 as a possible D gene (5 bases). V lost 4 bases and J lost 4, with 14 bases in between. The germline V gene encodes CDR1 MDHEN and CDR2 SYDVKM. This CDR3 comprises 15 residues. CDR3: CASSYDSSVNQPQHF. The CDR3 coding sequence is TGTGCCAGCAGTTATGACAGTAGCGTAAATCAGCCCCAGCATTTT.

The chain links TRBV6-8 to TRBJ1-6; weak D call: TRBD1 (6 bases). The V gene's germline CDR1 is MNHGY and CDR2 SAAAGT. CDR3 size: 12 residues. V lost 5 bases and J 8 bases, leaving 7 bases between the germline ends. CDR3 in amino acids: CASSPGDSPLHF. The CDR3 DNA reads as TGTGCCAGCAGTCCAGGGGATTCACCCCTCCACTTT.

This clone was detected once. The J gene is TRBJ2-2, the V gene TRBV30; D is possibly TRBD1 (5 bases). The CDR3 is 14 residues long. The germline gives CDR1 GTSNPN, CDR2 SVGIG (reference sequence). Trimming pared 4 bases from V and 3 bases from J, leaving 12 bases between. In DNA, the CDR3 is TGTGCCTGGAAGTTTTCAGGGTACACCGGGGAGCTGTTTTTT. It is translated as CAWKFSGYTGELFF.